This T cell receptor (beta chain) was identified in a study of regulatory T cells in long-lasting Graves disease. Between the trimmed V and J ends, which lost 2 bases and 3 bases, there was a span of 7 bases. This CDR3 is 13 amino acids long. The germline CDR1 and CDR2 sequences are MNHEY and SVGAGI. This clonotype has a count of ten or more. The time point is: newly diagnosed GD, antithyroid drugs for less than 3 months. There was RNA extracted from PBMCs, and the TCR library was made from it. Arm-PCR of CDR3 regions and iRepertoire HTBI primers were the basis on which TCR beta libraries were built. MiXCR, applied by TCRdb to the multiplex PCR reads, yields one record per CDR3 protein. The sample includes roughly 520,000 distinct CDR3 sequences, 12% of them seen just once. The sample was also linked to a second study, of T cells in Graves' hyperthyroidism and ophthalmopathy. Per that study: An absence of ophthalmopathy progression within 18 months meant stable Graves' hyperthyroidism. The model identified upcoming ophthalmopathy a median about 7.1 months ahead of onset.

This receptor was obtained from a woman in her 30s with Graves disease. The J gene is TRBJ1-2, the V gene TRBV6-5; D is possibly TRBD1 (6 bases). Material: peripheral blood mononuclear cells (PBMCs), obtained at new diagnosis, from a patient treated with antithyroid drugs. DNA for the CDR3: TGTGCCAGCAGTTACGAGGGGGACTATGGCTACACCTTC. Protein product: CASSYEGDYGYTF.